This T cell receptor (beta chain) was documented in a study of blood T cell repertoires in COVID-19. Clones were read by immunoSEQ multiplex PCR, and TCRdb kept only the in-frame ones, dropping some. Counted here are roughly 200,000 clones, roughly 80% occurring once; the ten biggest clones make up approximately 7.2%. V lost 5 bases and J lost 2; bases outside the gene matches: 8. CDR1 is SGHNT and CDR2 is YYREEE in the germline V gene (reference sequence). The CDR3 extends over 15 amino acids. The V call is TRBV5-4, the J call TRBJ1-2; 8 bases line up with TRBD1. Sequencing was carried out using peripheral blood. The receptor was derived from a woman of 80 years or more with acute or convalescent COVID-19. Here the CDR3 reads CASRPDRGANYGYTF. In DNA form, the CDR3 reads TGTGCCAGCAGACCCGACAGGGGAGCCAACTATGGCTACACCTTC.